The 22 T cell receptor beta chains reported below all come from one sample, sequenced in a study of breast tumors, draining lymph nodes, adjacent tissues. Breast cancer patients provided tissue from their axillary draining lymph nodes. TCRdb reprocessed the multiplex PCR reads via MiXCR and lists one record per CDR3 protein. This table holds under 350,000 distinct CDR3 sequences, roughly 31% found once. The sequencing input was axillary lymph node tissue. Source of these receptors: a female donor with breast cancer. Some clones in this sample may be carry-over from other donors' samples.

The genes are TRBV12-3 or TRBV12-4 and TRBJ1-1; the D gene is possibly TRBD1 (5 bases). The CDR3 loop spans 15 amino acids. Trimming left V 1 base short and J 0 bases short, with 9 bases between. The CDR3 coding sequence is TGTGCCAGCAGTTTAGGGGGCTCAATGAACACTGAAGCTTTCTTT. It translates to CASSLGGSMNTEAFF.

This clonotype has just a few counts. CDR3 sequence: CSAREAGSKNIQYF. In DNA, the CDR3 is TGCAGTGCTAGAGAGGCAGGGAGCAAAAACATTCAGTACTTC. The V call is TRBV20-1, the J call TRBJ2-4, with D possibly being TRBD1 or TRBD2 (5 bases each). Germline V gene data show CDR1 as DFQATT and CDR2 as SNEGSKA (reference sequence). The CDR3 is 14 residues long. V dropped 0 bases and J dropped 3 bases, with 9 bases sitting between them.

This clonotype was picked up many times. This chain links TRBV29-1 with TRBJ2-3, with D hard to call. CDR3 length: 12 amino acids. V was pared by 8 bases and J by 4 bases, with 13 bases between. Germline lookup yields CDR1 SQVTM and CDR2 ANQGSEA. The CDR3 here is CSSVYSSDTQYF. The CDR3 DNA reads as TGCAGCTCAGTTTATTCTTCAGATACGCAGTATTTT.

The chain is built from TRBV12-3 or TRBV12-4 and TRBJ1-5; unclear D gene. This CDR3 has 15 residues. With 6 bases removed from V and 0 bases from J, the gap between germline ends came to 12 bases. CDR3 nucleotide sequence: TGTGCCAGCAGGGCAAGGGAGTATAGCAATCAGCCCCAGCATTTT. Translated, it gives CASRAREYSNQPQHF.

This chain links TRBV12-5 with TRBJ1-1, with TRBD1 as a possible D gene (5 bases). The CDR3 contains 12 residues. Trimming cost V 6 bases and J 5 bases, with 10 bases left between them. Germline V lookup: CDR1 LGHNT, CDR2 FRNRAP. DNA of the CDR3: TGTGCTAGTGGCAACGGGGGGACTGAAGCTTTCTTT. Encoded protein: CASGNGGTEAFF.

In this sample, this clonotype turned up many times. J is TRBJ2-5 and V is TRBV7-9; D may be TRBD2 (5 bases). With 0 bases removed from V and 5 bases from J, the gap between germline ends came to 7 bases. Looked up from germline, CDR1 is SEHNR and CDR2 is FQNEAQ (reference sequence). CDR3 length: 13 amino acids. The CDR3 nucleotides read TGTGCCAGCAGCTTAGCAGGGAGCGAGACCCAGTACTTC. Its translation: CASSLAGSETQYF.

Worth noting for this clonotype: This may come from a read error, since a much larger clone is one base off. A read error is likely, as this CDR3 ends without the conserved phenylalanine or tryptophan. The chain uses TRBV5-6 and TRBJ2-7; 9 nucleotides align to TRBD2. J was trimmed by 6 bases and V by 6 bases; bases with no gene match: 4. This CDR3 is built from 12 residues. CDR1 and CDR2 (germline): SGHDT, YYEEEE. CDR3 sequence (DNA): TGTGCCAGCACACTAGCGGGTAGCGAGCAGTACCTC. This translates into CASTLAGSEQYL.

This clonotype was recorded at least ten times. The DNA of the CDR3 is TGTGCCAGCAGCAGACCAGGGGGCCTCGAGACCCAGTACTTC. Protein sequence: CASSRPGGLETQYF. The V and J genes are TRBV6-2 or TRBV6-3 and TRBJ2-5, with 8 bases identical to TRBD1. The germline V gene encodes CDR1 MNHEY and CDR2 SVGEGT. CDR3 size: 14 residues. The trim removed 6 bases at V and 5 bases at J, leaving 8 bases unmatched.

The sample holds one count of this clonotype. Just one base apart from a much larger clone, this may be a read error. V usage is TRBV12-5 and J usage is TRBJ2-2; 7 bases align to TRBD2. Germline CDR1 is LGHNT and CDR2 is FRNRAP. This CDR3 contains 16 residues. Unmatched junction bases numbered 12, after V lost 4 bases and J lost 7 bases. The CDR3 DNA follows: TGTGCTAGTGGTTCGGTCGGACTAGGGAGTATCGGGGAGCTGTTTTTT. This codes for CASGSVGLGSIGELFF.

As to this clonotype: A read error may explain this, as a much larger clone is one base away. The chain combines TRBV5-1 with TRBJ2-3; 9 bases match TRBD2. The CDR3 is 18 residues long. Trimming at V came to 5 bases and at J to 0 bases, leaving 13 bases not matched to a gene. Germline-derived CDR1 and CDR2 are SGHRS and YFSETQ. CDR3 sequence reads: CASRTLRGGRGSTDTQYF. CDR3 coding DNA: TGCGCCAGCAGGACACTTCGCGGCGGGAGGGGTAGCACAGATACGCAGTATTTT.

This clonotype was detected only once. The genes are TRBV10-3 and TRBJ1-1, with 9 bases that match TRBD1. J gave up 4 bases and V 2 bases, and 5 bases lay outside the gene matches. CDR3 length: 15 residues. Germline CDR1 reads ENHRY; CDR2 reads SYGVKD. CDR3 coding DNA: TGTGCCATCAGTGAGCGGACAGGGGATGGCACTGAAGCTTTCTTT. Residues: CAISERTGDGTEAFF.

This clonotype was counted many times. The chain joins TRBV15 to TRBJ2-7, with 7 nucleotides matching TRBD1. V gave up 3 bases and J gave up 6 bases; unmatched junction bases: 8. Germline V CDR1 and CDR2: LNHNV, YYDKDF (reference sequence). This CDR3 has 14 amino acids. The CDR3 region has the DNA TGTGCCACCAGCAGTATGACAGGGACGGGCGAGCAGTACTTC. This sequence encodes CATSSMTGTGEQYF.

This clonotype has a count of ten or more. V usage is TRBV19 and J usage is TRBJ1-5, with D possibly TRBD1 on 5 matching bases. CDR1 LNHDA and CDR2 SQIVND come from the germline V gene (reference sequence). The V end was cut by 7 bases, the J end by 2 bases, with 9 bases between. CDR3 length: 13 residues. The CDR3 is CASTDTRNQPQHF. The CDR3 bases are TGTGCCAGTACGGACACACGCAATCAGCCCCAGCATTTT.

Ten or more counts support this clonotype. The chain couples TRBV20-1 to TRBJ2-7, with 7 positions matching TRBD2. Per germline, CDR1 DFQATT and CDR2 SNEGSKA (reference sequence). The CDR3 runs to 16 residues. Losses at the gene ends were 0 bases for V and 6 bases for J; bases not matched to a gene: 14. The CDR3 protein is CSARDPLSGLAVEQYF. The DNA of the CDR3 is TGCAGTGCTAGAGATCCCTTGTCCGGGCTAGCGGTCGAGCAGTACTTC.

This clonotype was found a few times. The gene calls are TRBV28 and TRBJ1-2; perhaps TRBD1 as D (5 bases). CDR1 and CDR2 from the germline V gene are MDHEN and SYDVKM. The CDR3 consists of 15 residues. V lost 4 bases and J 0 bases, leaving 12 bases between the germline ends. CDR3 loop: CASSSPGRTNYGYTF. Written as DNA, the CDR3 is TGTGCCAGCAGTTCACCGGGACGGACTAACTATGGCTACACCTTC.

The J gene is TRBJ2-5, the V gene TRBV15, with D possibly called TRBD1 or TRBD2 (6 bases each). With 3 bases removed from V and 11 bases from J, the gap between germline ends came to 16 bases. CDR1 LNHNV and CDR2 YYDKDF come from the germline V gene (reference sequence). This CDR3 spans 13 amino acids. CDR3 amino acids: CATSRETGGNQYF. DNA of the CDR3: TGTGCCACCAGCAGGGAGACAGGAGGGAATCAGTACTTC.

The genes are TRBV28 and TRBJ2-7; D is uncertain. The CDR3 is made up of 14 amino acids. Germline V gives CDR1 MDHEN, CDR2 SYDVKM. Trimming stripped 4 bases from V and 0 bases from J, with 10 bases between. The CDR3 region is CASSSERSSYEQYF. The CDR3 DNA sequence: TGTGCCAGCAGTTCGGAAAGAAGCTCCTACGAGCAGTACTTC. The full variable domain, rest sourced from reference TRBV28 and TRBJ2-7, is DVKVTQSSRYLVKRTGEKVFLECVQDMDHENMFWYRQDPGLGLRLIYFSYDVKMKEKGDIPEGYSVSREKKERFSLILESASTNQTSMYLCASSSERSSYEQYFGPGTRLTVT.

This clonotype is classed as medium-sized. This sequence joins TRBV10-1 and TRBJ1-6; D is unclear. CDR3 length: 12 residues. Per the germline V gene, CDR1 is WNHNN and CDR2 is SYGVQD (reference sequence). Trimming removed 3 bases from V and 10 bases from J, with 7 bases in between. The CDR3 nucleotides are TGCGCCAGCAGTGACCCGAGGTCACCCCTCCACTTT. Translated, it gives CASSDPRSPLHF.

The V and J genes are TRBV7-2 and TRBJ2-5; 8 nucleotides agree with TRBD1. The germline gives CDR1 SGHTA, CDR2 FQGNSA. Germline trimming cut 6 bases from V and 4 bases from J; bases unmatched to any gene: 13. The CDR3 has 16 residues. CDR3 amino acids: CASRSQGDSSLETQYF. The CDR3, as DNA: TGTGCCAGCAGGTCACAGGGGGACAGTTCATTAGAGACCCAGTACTTC.

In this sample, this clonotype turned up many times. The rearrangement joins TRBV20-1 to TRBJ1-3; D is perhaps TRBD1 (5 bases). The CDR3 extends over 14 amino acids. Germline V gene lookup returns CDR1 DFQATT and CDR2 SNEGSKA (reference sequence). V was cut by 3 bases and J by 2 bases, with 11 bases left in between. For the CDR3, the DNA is TGCAGTGCTAGCCAGACAGCGGCTGGAAACACCATATATTTT. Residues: CSASQTAAGNTIYF.

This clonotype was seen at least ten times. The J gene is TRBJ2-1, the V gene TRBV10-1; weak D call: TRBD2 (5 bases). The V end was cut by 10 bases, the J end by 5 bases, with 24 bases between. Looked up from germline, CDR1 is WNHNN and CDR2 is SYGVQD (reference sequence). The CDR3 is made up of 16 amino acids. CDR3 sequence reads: CATRLTLRDRNNEQFF. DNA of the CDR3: TGCGCCACCCGTCTCACCCTACGGGATAGAAACAATGAGCAGTTCTTC.

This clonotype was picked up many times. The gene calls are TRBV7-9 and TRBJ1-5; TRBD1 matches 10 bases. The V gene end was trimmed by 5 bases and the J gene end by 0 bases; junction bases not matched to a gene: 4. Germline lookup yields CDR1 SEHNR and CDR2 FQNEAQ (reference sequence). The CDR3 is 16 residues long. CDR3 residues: CASSPDRGDSNQPQHF. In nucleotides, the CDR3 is TGTGCCAGCAGCCCGGACAGGGGGGATAGCAATCAGCCCCAGCATTTT.